In its sample, the clone carrying this T cell receptor beta chain ranks as medium-sized. Its target is not known. The observed sequence ends 3 residues before the CDR3 terminus, with the missing tail filled in from the germline J gene. These data come from a study of T cell clonality in common variable immunodeficiency. Study observations and caveats: Common variable immunodeficiency TCR beta sequences reportedly had fewer deletions and N-nucleotide insertions.

Both groups were predominantly of Caucasian heritage. Generated by immunoSEQ multiplex PCR, the TCRdb table keeps only in-frame clones and is missing some. The sample shows fewer than 25,000 clones, none of them appearing just once. Germline V lookup: CDR1 KGHDR, CDR2 SFDVKD. Deletions cut 4 bases from V and 4 bases from J, with 15 bases between. The CDR3 is 16 amino acids. The receptor comes from a human donor with common variable immunodeficiency. The chain couples TRBV24-1 to TRBJ2-2, with D possibly being TRBD2 (5 bases). The specimen sequenced was peripheral blood mononuclear cells. The CDR3 DNA, read in part, is TGTGCCACCAGTGACCCCTCCACTAGTAGCACCGGGGAG. Its translation is CATSDPSTSSTGE. In full, the CDR3 is CATSDPSTSSTGELFF.